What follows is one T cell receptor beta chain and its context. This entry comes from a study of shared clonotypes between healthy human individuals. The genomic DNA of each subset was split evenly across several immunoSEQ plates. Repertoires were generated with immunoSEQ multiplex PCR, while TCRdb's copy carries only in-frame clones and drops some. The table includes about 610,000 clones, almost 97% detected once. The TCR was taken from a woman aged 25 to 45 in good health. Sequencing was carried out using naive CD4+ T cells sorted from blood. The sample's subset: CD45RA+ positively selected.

Written as DNA, the CDR3 is TGTGCCAGCAGTTTAGGGTGGGATGGATGGTATGAGCAGTTCTTC. Protein sequence: CASSLGWDGWYEQFF. J is TRBJ2-1 and V is TRBV28; D ambiguous. Per the germline V gene, CDR1 is MDHEN and CDR2 is SYDVKM. Trimming cost V 2 bases and J 8 bases, with 16 bases left between them. This CDR3 is 15 amino acids long.